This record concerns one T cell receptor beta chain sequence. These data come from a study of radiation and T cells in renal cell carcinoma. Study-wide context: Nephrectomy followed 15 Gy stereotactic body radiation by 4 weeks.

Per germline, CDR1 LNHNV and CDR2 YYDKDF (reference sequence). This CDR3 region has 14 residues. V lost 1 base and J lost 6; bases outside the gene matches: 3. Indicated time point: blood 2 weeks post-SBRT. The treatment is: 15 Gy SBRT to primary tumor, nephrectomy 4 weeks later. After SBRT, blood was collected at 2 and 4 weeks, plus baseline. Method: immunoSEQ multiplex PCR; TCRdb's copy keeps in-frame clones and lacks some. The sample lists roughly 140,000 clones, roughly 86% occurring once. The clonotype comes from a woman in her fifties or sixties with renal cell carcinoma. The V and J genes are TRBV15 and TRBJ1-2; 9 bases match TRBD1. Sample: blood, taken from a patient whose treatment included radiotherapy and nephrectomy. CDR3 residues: CATSRGDRVDGYTF. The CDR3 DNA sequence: TGTGCCACCAGCAGAGGGGACAGGGTGGATGGCTACACCTTC.